The following is a T cell receptor beta chain sequence with its context. Its antigen remains unknown. There are 15 residues in the CDR3. Germline V gives CDR1 MDHEN, CDR2 SYDVKM. Trimming at V came to 3 bases and at J to 11 bases, leaving 11 bases not matched to a gene. This specimen comes from a study of blood T cells in healthy people across ages. Then a second PCR, running about 6 to 11 cycles, was carried out with a sample-barcoded 5' primer and a J-beta primer mix. Each CDR3 protein is one row after TCRdb ran MiXCR on the 5' RACE reads. The profile covers approximately 350,000 distinct CDR3 sequences, with over 45% appearing a single time and over 40% taken by the ten largest. Study conclusions and caveats: Age advanced and TCR beta diversity per million T cells fell, roughly linearly. Estimated diversity that came from one million T cells was considered an underestimate.

The chain couples TRBV28 to TRBJ2-5; TRBD2 matches 11 bases. The receptor's source is a man in his sixties in good health. Sample: blood. CDR3: CASSFTSGSGGEQYF. DNA for the CDR3: TGTGCCAGCAGTTTTACTAGCGGGAGCGGGGGTGAGCAGTACTTC. The full variable domain, in which reference TRBV28 and TRBJ2-5 provide the parts outside the CDR3, is DVKVTQSSRYLVKRTGEKVFLECVQDMDHENMFWYRQDPGLGLRLIYFSYDVKMKEKGDIPEGYSVSREKKERFSLILESASTNQTSMYLCASSFTSGSGGEQYFGPGTRLLVL.